These T cell receptor beta chains were read from a single sample in a study of blood T cell repertoires in COVID-19. Clones were read by immunoSEQ multiplex PCR, and TCRdb kept only the in-frame ones, dropping some. The sample has under 150,000 clones, roughly four fifths seen once; the top ten hold just under 9%. The sample was peripheral blood. Every receptor here comes from a woman of 80 years or more in a cohort sampled during active or convalescent COVID-19. CDR3s include the opening cysteine and the closing phenylalanine or tryptophan. Fields, in order: J gene, D gene, V gene, clone size, CDR3 DNA, CDR3 protein. D genes are given only for firm matches. Clone size appears in some rows only: once, few, many, or a class for an expanded clone.

J gene: TRBJ1-5
D gene: .
V gene: TRBV2
clone size: .
CDR3 DNA: TGTGCCAGCAGTGATAACAGGGGCAATCAGCCCCAGCATTTT
CDR3 protein: CASSDNRGNQPQHF

J gene: TRBJ2-1
D gene: TRBD2
V gene: TRBV24-1
clone size: once
CDR3 DNA: TGTGCCACCAGTGATTTGTACACGGGGGGGGGCGATGAGCAGTTCTTC
CDR3 protein: CATSDLYTGGGDEQFF

J gene: TRBJ1-2
D gene: TRBD1
V gene: TRBV6-5
clone size: .
CDR3 DNA: TGTGCCAGCAGGCGCGGGACAGCTAACTATGGCTACACCTTC
CDR3 protein: CASRRGTANYGYTF

J gene: TRBJ2-3
D gene: .
V gene: TRBV30
clone size: .
CDR3 DNA: TGTGCCTGGAGTCGTCCTGTTCTTATTAGCACAGATACGCAGTATTTT
CDR3 protein: CAWSRPVLISTDTQYF

J gene: TRBJ2-4
D gene: .
V gene: TRBV19
clone size: .
CDR3 DNA: TGTGCCAGTAGTATCGGGGGGCAGGTAAACATTCAGTACTTC
CDR3 protein: CASSIGGQVNIQYF

J gene: TRBJ1-1
D gene: TRBD1
V gene: TRBV6-5
clone size: .
CDR3 DNA: TGTGCCAGCAAGCCTGACAGGGGGAGCACTGAAGCTTTCTTT
CDR3 protein: CASKPDRGSTEAFF

J gene: TRBJ2-1
D gene: .
V gene: TRBV11-2
clone size: .
CDR3 DNA: TGTGCCAGCAGCGCCAACCTTTTGGGGGGGCGATATGAGCAGTTCTTC
CDR3 protein: CASSANLLGGRYEQFF

J gene: TRBJ2-7
D gene: .
V gene: TRBV3-1/TRBV3-2
clone size: .
CDR3 DNA: TGTGCCAGCAGCCTCGAGGGGGTGGGGGAGCAGTACTTC
CDR3 protein: CASSLEGVGEQYF

J gene: TRBJ2-7
D gene: .
V gene: TRBV5-1
clone size: few
CDR3 DNA: TGCGCCAGCAGCTTGCTCGCGGGGCCCCAATACGAGCAGTACTTC
CDR3 protein: CASSLLAGPQYEQYF

J gene: TRBJ1-5
D gene: .
V gene: TRBV7-8
clone size: .
CDR3 DNA: TGTGCCAGCAGCTTACAGGGTCTGAATCAGCCCCAGCATTTT
CDR3 protein: CASSLQGLNQPQHF

J gene: TRBJ1-6
D gene: .
V gene: TRBV19
clone size: .
CDR3 DNA: TGTGCCAGTAGTCTTCGGGTGTGGATTTCACCCCTCCACTTT
CDR3 protein: CASSLRVWISPLHF

J gene: TRBJ1-2
D gene: .
V gene: TRBV5-1
clone size: .
CDR3 DNA: TGCGCCAGCAGCTTGGAGGCGAGGGACTATGGCTACACCTTC
CDR3 protein: CASSLEARDYGYTF

J gene: TRBJ1-4
D gene: .
V gene: TRBV7-9
clone size: .
CDR3 DNA: TGTGCCAGCAGCTTAGAAGTAGCGAATGAAAAACTGTTTTTT
CDR3 protein: CASSLEVANEKLFF

J gene: TRBJ1-1
D gene: .
V gene: TRBV6-6
clone size: few
CDR3 DNA: TGTGCCAGCAGTTATTACCGACAGGTCAACACTGAAGCTTTCTTT
CDR3 protein: CASSYYRQVNTEAFF

J gene: TRBJ2-7
D gene: TRBD2
V gene: TRBV7-3
clone size: .
CDR3 DNA: TGTGCCAGCAGCTTACTGGGAGGGATAGGCGAGCAGTACTTC
CDR3 protein: CASSLLGGIGEQYF

J gene: TRBJ2-3
D gene: TRBD2
V gene: TRBV4-1
clone size: .
CDR3 DNA: TGCGCCAGCAGCCAAGGGACTAGCGGGGGGGCTCTCAGGGGAACGCAGTATTTT
CDR3 protein: CASSQGTSGGALRGTQYF